This TCR beta chain was captured in a study of cytomegalovirus exposure and HLA in healthy donors. About this clone: Its cognate antigen is unknown.

Each donor's status was that of a healthy bone marrow donor. Overall study results and limits: Common viral pathogens seemed to be connected with several of the most significant clusters, according to a later analysis.

Germline lookup yields CDR1 SEHNR and CDR2 FQNEAQ (reference sequence). The CDR3 loop spans 13 amino acids. PCR involved 60 Vbeta and 13 Jbeta primers. Assay used: immunoSEQ multiplex PCR; TCRdb lists only in-frame clones, some missing. The data contain 90,000 to 120,000 clones, about 68% of them singletons. The chain uses TRBV7-9 and TRBJ2-5, with a weak D call TRBD2 (7 bases). The end of the DNA aligns better with TRBJ2-7, so the J call may be wrong. The material sequenced was PBMCs. This clonotype was obtained from a man in his thirties or forties in good health and CMV-seropositive. The CDR3 protein is CASSFNREGEQYF. CDR3 bases: TGTGCCAGCAGCTTCAACAGGGAGGGCGAGCAGTACTTC.